These 8 T cell receptor beta chains were sequenced from one sample in a study of T cell changes during pregnancy in multiple sclerosis. This table comes from immunoSEQ multiplex PCR, and its TCRdb copy is limited to in-frame clones, with some not included. Of about 110,000 clones listed, approximately 90% are singletons. Sequenced here: peripheral blood, sampled in the third trimester of pregnancy. These receptors were obtained from a female donor in good health, enrolled as a control in a pregnancy study.

The rearrangement joins TRBV5-4 to TRBJ2-5, with 10 bases that match TRBD1. The CDR3 runs 15 residues. In germline, CDR1 is SGHNT, CDR2 YYREEE (reference sequence). The V gene end was trimmed by 4 bases and the J gene end by 3 bases; junction bases not matched to a gene: 6. The CDR3 nucleotides are TGTGCCAGCAGCCCGACCGGACAGGGGGAAGAGACCCAGTACTTC. Its translation is CASSPTGQGEETQYF.

The rearrangement links TRBV29-1 to TRBJ2-2, with 8 bases lining up with TRBD2. Germline V gives CDR1 SQVTM, CDR2 ANQGSEA. This CDR3 spans 13 amino acids. V gave up 7 bases and J gave up 1 base; unmatched junction bases: 2. The DNA of the CDR3 is TGCAGCGCCAGCGGGGGGAACACCGGGGAGCTGTTTTTT. Protein product: CSASGGNTGELFF.

There are a few counts of this clone. This chain joins TRBV12-5 and TRBJ1-1; D may be TRBD1 (5 bases). CDR1 is LGHNT and CDR2 is FRNRAP in the germline V gene. The CDR3 consists of 14 residues. Trimming took off 1 base at V and 5 bases at J, with 11 bases between the two ends. DNA for the CDR3: TGTGCTAGTGGTTTGGGGCGGGGGGAAACTGAAGCTTTCTTT. Its protein product is CASGLGRGETEAFF.

V gene TRBV9 combines with J gene TRBJ1-1; 8 nucleotides line up with TRBD1. The CDR3 totals 17 residues. Germline V gene data show CDR1 as SGDLS and CDR2 as YYNGEE. After removal of 0 bases from V and 0 bases from J, the junction contained 7 bases not matched to a gene. The CDR3 is CASSVGAGGVLNTEAFF. The CDR3 DNA is TGTGCCAGCAGCGTAGGGGCAGGGGGCGTTCTGAACACTGAAGCTTTCTTT. Complete variable domain (other parts from reference TRBV9 and TRBJ1-1): DSGVTQTPKHLITATGQRVTLRCSPRSGDLSVYWYQQSLDQGLQFLIQYYNGEERAKGNILERFSAQQFPDLHSELNLSSLELGDSALYFCASSVGAGGVLNTEAFFGQGTRLTVV.

The chain couples TRBV6-4 to TRBJ1-6, with D possibly matching TRBD1 (5 bases). Trimming pared 4 bases from V and 8 bases from J, leaving 12 bases between. The CDR3 contains 14 residues. Germline V lookup: CDR1 MRHNA, CDR2 SNTAGT. CDR3 coding DNA: TGTGCCAGCAGTGTTGGGGGAGGGGATTCACCCCTCCACTTT. Encoded protein: CASSVGGGDSPLHF.

In its sample, this clone was seen once. The chain carries TRBV6-4 and TRBJ1-2, with D possibly TRBD1 on 5 matching bases. Germline CDR1 is MRHNA and CDR2 is SNTAGT. Trimming took 3 bases from V and 7 from J, leaving 6 bases between them. The CDR3 extends over 11 amino acids. CDR3 bases: TGTGCCAGCAGTGATGGGGCTGGCTACACCTTC. Translated: CASSDGAGYTF.

Comments on this clone: A read error is likely here: a far larger clone is one base away. The chain combines TRBV6-5 with TRBJ2-7; 8 nucleotides agree with TRBD1. Germline CDR1 and CDR2: MNHEY and SVGAGI. The length of the CDR3 is 16 residues. The CDR3 DNA sequence: TGTGTCAGCAGTTCAATCCCCGGGACAGGCGGCCACGAGCAGTACTTC. Its protein product is CVSSSIPGTGGHEQYF.

This sequence joins TRBV27 and TRBJ1-2, with 10 bases matching TRBD1. V shed 1 base and J 13 bases; nucleotides not matched to a gene: 6. The CDR3 spans 13 residues. Germline values: CDR1 MNHEY, CDR2 SMNVEV (reference sequence). This CDR3 reads CASSLLGTGAFTF. The CDR3 region has the DNA TGTGCCAGCAGTTTATTGGGGACAGGGGCGTTCACCTTC.